Listed below are T cell receptor beta chains from one sample, sequenced in a study of yellow fever vaccine responses in identical twins. TCRdb re-called the RT-PCR reads with MiXCR, one entry per CDR3 protein. The repertoire consists of roughly 1,000 distinct CDR3 sequences, with more than 85% occurring once and the leading ten covering less than 3%. The sequencing used T cells from blood (PBMCs), unsorted or a sorted subset (not recorded which), collected before or after yellow fever vaccination (not recorded which). These TCRs come from a woman under 30 who received the yellow fever vaccine. Both conserved end residues are part of each CDR3. Each record gives: CDR3 DNA, CDR3 protein, V gene, D gene, J gene, CDR3 length, clone size. D genes are given only for firm matches. Only part of the rows carry a size: once, few, many, or a class if the clone is expanded.

DNA: TGTGCCAGTAGTAGACAGGTCTCCTACGAGCAGTACTTC
CDR3: CASSRQVSYEQYF
V: TRBV19
D: .
J: TRBJ2-7
length: 13
size: .

DNA: TGTGCCACCAGCAGGGCAACTAATGAAAAACTGTTTTTT
CDR3: CATSRATNEKLFF
V: TRBV15
D: .
J: TRBJ1-4
length: 13
size: .

DNA: TGCGCCAGCAGCTTGGAGGTCAAAACCTCACCCCTCCACTTT
CDR3: CASSLEVKTSPLHF
V: TRBV5-1
D: .
J: TRBJ1-6
length: 14
size: .

DNA: TGTGCCAGCAGTTCCTTGTCTGAAGCTTTCTTT
CDR3: CASSSLSEAFF
V: TRBV12-3/TRBV12-4
D: .
J: TRBJ1-1
length: 11
size: .

DNA: TGTGCCAGCAGCGAGACTGTGGATTGGTCCGGCTATGGCTACACCTTC
CDR3: CASSETVDWSGYGYTF
V: TRBV7-2
D: .
J: TRBJ1-2
length: 16
size: .

DNA: TGCAGCGTTGATAGGAGGGGGACTTGGGAGACCCAGTACTTC
CDR3: CSVDRRGTWETQYF
V: TRBV29-1
D: .
J: TRBJ2-5
length: 14
size: .

DNA: TGTGCCTGGAGTGTTGGACTAGCGGGGGGGAATGAGCAGTTCTTC
CDR3: CAWSVGLAGGNEQFF
V: TRBV30
D: TRBD2
J: TRBJ2-1
length: 15
size: .

DNA: TGCAGCGTAGAGGGACAGGGGGCCACTGAAGCTTTCTTT
CDR3: CSVEGQGATEAFF
V: TRBV29-1
D: TRBD1
J: TRBJ1-1
length: 13
size: .

DNA: TGTGCCAGCAGCTTGGGCGCGTGGGAATCCACAGATACGCAGTATTTT
CDR3: CASSLGAWESTDTQYF
V: TRBV5-6
D: .
J: TRBJ2-3
length: 16
size: .

DNA: TGTGCCAGCAGTGATGGCGGGGGATCTTACAATGAGCAGTTCTTC
CDR3: CASSDGGGSYNEQFF
V: TRBV6-1
D: TRBD2
J: TRBJ2-1
length: 15
size: .

DNA: TGTGCCAGCAGCTTATTACAGGCCAACGCGGGAAATTCACCCCTCCACTTT
CDR3: CASSLLQANAGNSPLHF
V: TRBV13
D: .
J: TRBJ1-6
length: 17
size: .

DNA: TGTGCCACCAGCAGAGATTTTGTACAGGGGGGATACGAGCAGTACTTC
CDR3: CATSRDFVQGGYEQYF
V: TRBV15
D: TRBD1
J: TRBJ2-7
length: 16
size: once

DNA: TGCAGCGTTGAAATTCAGTTGTGGGATGAGCAGTTCTTC
CDR3: CSVEIQLWDEQFF
V: TRBV29-1
D: .
J: TRBJ2-1
length: 13
size: .

DNA: TGTGCCAGCAGTTACGAAGGGATCTCTGGAAACACCATATATTTT
CDR3: CASSYEGISGNTIYF
V: TRBV6-5
D: .
J: TRBJ1-3
length: 15
size: .

DNA: TGCGCCAGCAGTGACTCGGGACTAGCGGGCTACGAGCAGTACTTC
CDR3: CASSDSGLAGYEQYF
V: TRBV10-1
D: TRBD2
J: TRBJ2-7
length: 15
size: .

DNA: TGCGCCAGCAGCCAAGGCTTGGGACTAGCGGGAGGCAATGAGCAGTTCTTC
CDR3: CASSQGLGLAGGNEQFF
V: TRBV4-3
D: TRBD2
J: TRBJ2-1
length: 17
size: .

DNA: TGTGCCAGCAGCTTGAGGCAGGGGGCTGTTACAGATACGCAGTATTTT
CDR3: CASSLRQGAVTDTQYF
V: TRBV5-5
D: TRBD1
J: TRBJ2-3
length: 16
size: .

DNA: TGCAGTGCTAGAGGGGTTAGCGGGGATTTGAACGAGCAGTACTTC
CDR3: CSARGVSGDLNEQYF
V: TRBV20-1
D: TRBD2
J: TRBJ2-7
length: 15
size: .

DNA: TGTGCCATCAGTGAATCCCCGGGACAGCCCAATCAGCCCCAGCATTTT
CDR3: CAISESPGQPNQPQHF
V: TRBV10-3
D: TRBD1
J: TRBJ1-5
length: 16
size: once

DNA: TGTGCCAGCAGCCCTGGACTTTACGAGCAGTACTTC
CDR3: CASSPGLYEQYF
V: TRBV14
D: .
J: TRBJ2-7
length: 12
size: .

DNA: TGTGCCAGCAGCTCCGGACTCCCGGGCAGTGAGCAGTTCTTC
CDR3: CASSSGLPGSEQFF
V: TRBV11-1
D: .
J: TRBJ2-1
length: 14
size: .

DNA: TGCGCCAGCAGCCGACCCAGCAGTCTTGGCAATCAGCCCCAGCATTTT
CDR3: CASSRPSSLGNQPQHF
V: TRBV23-1
D: .
J: TRBJ1-5
length: 16
size: once

DNA: TGCAGTGCTGCTCGGACTAGCGCCGAGCAGTACTTC
CDR3: CSAARTSAEQYF
V: TRBV20-1
D: TRBD2
J: TRBJ2-7
length: 12
size: .

DNA: TGTGCCAGCGGGTACAGTTCGGAGCAGTACTTC
CDR3: CASGYSSEQYF
V: TRBV6-2/TRBV6-3
D: .
J: TRBJ2-7
length: 11
size: .

DNA: TGCGCCAGCAGCCAACTAGACAGGGCCCTGGGGAAAGCTTTCTTT
CDR3: CASSQLDRALGKAFF
V: TRBV4-1
D: TRBD1
J: TRBJ1-1
length: 15
size: .

DNA: TGTGCCATCAGCAGTGGTGGGGCGGTGAAAGCTTTCTTT
CDR3: CAISSGGAVKAFF
V: TRBV6-1
D: .
J: TRBJ1-1
length: 13
size: .

DNA: TGTGCCATCGGTACAGGGGGCGACACTGAAGCTTTCTTT
CDR3: CAIGTGGDTEAFF
V: TRBV10-3
D: TRBD1
J: TRBJ1-1
length: 13
size: .

DNA: TGCGCCAGCAGTGCACAGGGGAACACTGAAGCTTTCTTT
CDR3: CASSAQGNTEAFF
V: TRBV10-2
D: .
J: TRBJ1-1
length: 13
size: .

DNA: TGTGCCACCAGCACCTGGATTGTGGGTGGGATCTACAATGAGCAGTTCTTC
CDR3: CATSTWIVGGIYNEQFF
V: TRBV15
D: .
J: TRBJ2-1
length: 17
size: .

DNA: TGTGCCAGCAGTTTAGTTCGACTAGTGAACTACAATGAGCAGTTCTTC
CDR3: CASSLVRLVNYNEQFF
V: TRBV12-3/TRBV12-4
D: .
J: TRBJ2-1
length: 16
size: .

DNA: TGTGCCAGCAGCCTGACCCTCAGGCCCTACGAGCAGTACTTC
CDR3: CASSLTLRPYEQYF
V: TRBV14
D: .
J: TRBJ2-7
length: 14
size: .

DNA: TGCGCCAGCAGCCAAGTGACAGGGGGTCAGCCCCAGCATTTT
CDR3: CASSQVTGGQPQHF
V: TRBV4-3
D: TRBD1
J: TRBJ1-5
length: 14
size: .

DNA: TGTGCTAGCAGCTCCGAGCTAGGGGAATTGACAGCGACAACCTACGAGCAGTACTTC
CDR3: CASSSELGELTATTYEQYF
V: TRBV7-6
D: .
J: TRBJ2-7
length: 19
size: .

DNA: TGCGCCAGCAGCTCCGAACAGGGGCGGACTGAAGCTTTCTTT
CDR3: CASSSEQGRTEAFF
V: TRBV5-1
D: TRBD1
J: TRBJ1-1
length: 14
size: .

DNA: TGTGCCAGCAGCCCCCTAGGGGTTGACGAGACCCAGTACTTC
CDR3: CASSPLGVDETQYF
V: TRBV3-1
D: .
J: TRBJ2-5
length: 14
size: .

DNA: TGTGCCAGCAGCGCAGGACAGGGGATTTACAATGAGCAGTTCTTC
CDR3: CASSAGQGIYNEQFF
V: TRBV7-9
D: TRBD1
J: TRBJ2-1
length: 15
size: .

DNA: TGTGCCAGCAGTGATGTGGGGTCAGGCAAAAACATTCAGTACTTC
CDR3: CASSDVGSGKNIQYF
V: TRBV25-1
D: .
J: TRBJ2-4
length: 15
size: .

DNA: TGTGCCAGCAGCTTAGCCCCTAGCACCGGGGAGCTGTTTTTT
CDR3: CASSLAPSTGELFF
V: TRBV7-2
D: .
J: TRBJ2-2
length: 14
size: .

DNA: TGTGCCATCAGTGAGTCCGGGGGACCAAATGAAAAACTGTTTTTT
CDR3: CAISESGGPNEKLFF
V: TRBV10-3
D: .
J: TRBJ1-4
length: 15
size: .

DNA: TGTGCCAGCAGTTACGGACAGGGGAATCAGCCCCAGCATTTT
CDR3: CASSYGQGNQPQHF
V: TRBV6-5
D: TRBD1
J: TRBJ1-5
length: 14
size: .

DNA: TGTGCCACCAGTGATACGACACGGAACACCGGGGAGCTGTTTTTT
CDR3: CATSDTTRNTGELFF
V: TRBV24-1
D: .
J: TRBJ2-2
length: 15
size: .

DNA: TGTGCCAGCGTATTAGGGAGCTCCTACAATGAGCAGTTCTTC
CDR3: CASVLGSSYNEQFF
V: TRBV7-2
D: .
J: TRBJ2-1
length: 14
size: .

DNA: TGTGCCAGCAGCTTCAATGCAGACACAGATACGCAGTATTTT
CDR3: CASSFNADTDTQYF
V: TRBV7-6
D: .
J: TRBJ2-3
length: 14
size: .

DNA: TGTGCCAGCAGCCCCCGCGGGGACGAGCAGTACTTC
CDR3: CASSPRGDEQYF
V: TRBV11-1
D: .
J: TRBJ2-7
length: 12
size: .

DNA: TGCGCCAGCAGTCAATCGTCTAGCGGGGGGGCATTTGAGGAGACCCAGTACTTC
CDR3: CASSQSSSGGAFEETQYF
V: TRBV23-1
D: TRBD2
J: TRBJ2-5
length: 18
size: .

DNA: TGCGCCAGCAGGGAGCCCTCTGGAAACACCATATATTTT
CDR3: CASREPSGNTIYF
V: TRBV5-1
D: .
J: TRBJ1-3
length: 13
size: .

DNA: TGCGCCAGCAGCCCCCGGGACAGCTATGGCTACACCTTC
CDR3: CASSPRDSYGYTF
V: TRBV4-1
D: TRBD1
J: TRBJ1-2
length: 13
size: .

DNA: TGTGCCATCAGTGAGTCATCGTTGTATGGCTACACCTTC
CDR3: CAISESSLYGYTF
V: TRBV10-3
D: .
J: TRBJ1-2
length: 13
size: few

DNA: TGTGCCAGCAGCGTAGACGTCGGCTATGGCTACACCTTC
CDR3: CASSVDVGYGYTF
V: TRBV9
D: .
J: TRBJ1-2
length: 13
size: .

DNA: TGCGCCAGCAGAACCCCCGACAGGGCCCAGTTAAAACAGTACTTC
CDR3: CASRTPDRAQLKQYF
V: TRBV10-1
D: TRBD1
J: TRBJ2-7
length: 15
size: .